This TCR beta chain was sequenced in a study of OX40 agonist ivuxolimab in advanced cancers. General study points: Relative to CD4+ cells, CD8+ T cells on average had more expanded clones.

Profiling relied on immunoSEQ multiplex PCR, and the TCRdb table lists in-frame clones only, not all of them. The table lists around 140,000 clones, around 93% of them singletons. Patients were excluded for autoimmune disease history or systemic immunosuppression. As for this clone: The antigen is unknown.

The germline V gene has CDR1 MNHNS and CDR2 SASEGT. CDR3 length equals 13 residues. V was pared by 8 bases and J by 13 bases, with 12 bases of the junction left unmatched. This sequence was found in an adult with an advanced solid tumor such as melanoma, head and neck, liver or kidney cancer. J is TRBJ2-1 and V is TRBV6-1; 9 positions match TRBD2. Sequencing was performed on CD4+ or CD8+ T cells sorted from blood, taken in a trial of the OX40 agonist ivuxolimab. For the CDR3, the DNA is TGTGCCAGCGAGTCCTACCAAGCGGGGGGCCAGTTCTTC. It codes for CASESYQAGGQFF.